These 10 T cell receptor beta chains came from one sample sequenced in a study of T cells in Graves' hyperthyroidism and ophthalmopathy. What was amplified from RNA transcripts were TCR beta CDR3 regions. The HTBI set primed first-round TCR CDR3 RT-PCR. TCRdb re-called the multiplex PCR reads through MiXCR, storing one row per CDR3 protein. The sample lists approximately 600,000 distinct CDR3 sequences, roughly 20% occurring once. Sequenced input: blood. The receptors stem from a man in his thirties or forties with Graves' ophthalmopathy.

This clonotype has a count of ten or more. The chain uses TRBV5-1 and TRBJ2-3, with D possibly matching TRBD1 (5 bases). V was shortened by 4 bases and J by 3 bases, with 9 bases between the two germline ends. Germline V gene data show CDR1 as SGHRS and CDR2 as YFSETQ. CDR3 length: 13 amino acids. The CDR3 DNA is TGCGCCAGCAGCGTCCGACAGACAGATACGCAGTATTTT. This gives the protein CASSVRQTDTQYF.

This clonotype was detected only a few times. The gene calls are TRBV20-1 and TRBJ2-1, with TRBD2 matching over 15 bases. The trim removed 6 bases at V and 0 bases at J, leaving 6 bases unmatched. Germline CDR1 is DFQATT and CDR2 is SNEGSKA (reference sequence). The CDR3 contains 17 residues. The CDR3 coding sequence is TGCAGTGCGAGCGGGACTAGCGGGGGGAGCTCCTACAATGAGCAGTTCTTC. Translating gives CSASGTSGGSSYNEQFF.

The chain combines TRBV20-1 with TRBJ2-7; 8 positions agree with TRBD2. Germline CDR1 DFQATT, CDR2 SNEGSKA (reference sequence). This CDR3 has 15 amino acids. J was trimmed by 5 bases and V by 0 bases; bases with no gene match: 9. The CDR3 spells CSAREPGLEIHEQYF. CDR3 in DNA: TGCAGTGCTAGAGAGCCGGGACTAGAGATCCACGAGCAGTACTTC.

This CDR3 reads CSVLGGGANVLTF. The CDR3 DNA sequence: TGCAGCGTTTTGGGCGGTGGGGCCAACGTCCTGACTTTC. The V and J genes are TRBV29-1 and TRBJ2-6; D not certain. This CDR3 has 13 residues. Germline V gene lookup returns CDR1 SQVTM and CDR2 ANQGSEA. Trimming stripped 5 bases from V and 3 bases from J, with 8 bases between.

This clonotype was seen a handful of times. A much larger clone differs by one base, so this may be a read error. This chain links TRBV3-1 with TRBJ2-7, with no clear D. CDR3 length equals 11 residues. Germline V CDR1 and CDR2: LGHDT, YNNKEL (reference sequence). Trimming pared 0 bases from V and 5 bases from J, leaving 2 bases between. CDR3 DNA sequence: TGTGCCAGCAGCCAAGACCACGAGCAGTACTTC. Its translation: CASSQDHEQYF.

This clonotype was observed at least ten times. V and J are TRBV18 and TRBJ2-7; D is perhaps TRBD2 (5 bases). V was pared by 3 bases and J by 3 bases, with 12 bases between. In germline, CDR1 is KGHSH, CDR2 LQKENI. The CDR3 is 14 residues long. The DNA of the CDR3 is TGTGCCAGCTCACCTACCCTTAGCGACTACGAGCAGTACTTC. Its protein product is CASSPTLSDYEQYF.

At least ten counts were recorded for this clonotype. J is TRBJ2-7 and V is TRBV11-2; tentative D call: TRBD1 (7 bases). Trimming took 1 base from V and 3 from J, leaving 13 bases between them. The CDR3 spans 15 residues. The germline V gene has CDR1 SGHAT and CDR2 FQNNGV. This CDR3 reads CASSLGAGGIYEQYF. CDR3 in DNA: TGTGCCAGCAGCTTAGGGGCAGGGGGGATCTACGAGCAGTACTTC.

The genes are TRBV20-1 and TRBJ2-7, with D tentatively TRBD2 (6 bases). CDR1 is DFQATT, CDR2 SNEGSKA, per germline (reference sequence). V lost 6 bases and J lost 6, with 18 bases in between. This CDR3 is built from 13 residues. The CDR3 nucleotides read TGCAGTGCCCCACAGCAGGGACTGTCCGAGCAGTACTTC. Translated: CSAPQQGLSEQYF.

This clonotype showed up many times. The chain links TRBV3-1 to TRBJ2-2, with D possibly being TRBD2 (5 bases). Germline lookup yields CDR1 LGHDT and CDR2 YNNKEL (reference sequence). Trimming stripped 4 bases from V and 1 base from J, with 13 bases between. The CDR3 runs 16 residues. CDR3 nucleotides: TGTGCCAGCAGCCCCCCAGCGGCAGGGAACACCGGGGAGCTGTTTTTT. Encoded protein: CASSPPAAGNTGELFF.

The rearrangement links TRBV6-1 to TRBJ2-5; D call uncertain. Germline V gene data show CDR1 as MNHNS and CDR2 as SASEGT. The CDR3 is 13 amino acids. V was clipped by 2 bases and J by 5 bases, with 9 bases between them. The CDR3, as DNA: TGTGCCAGCAGTGAAATTGTGAGGGAGACCCAGTACTTC. Translated: CASSEIVRETQYF.